These 28 T cell receptor beta chains came from one sample sequenced in a study of T-cell reconstitution after alpha-beta-depleted transplantation in children. TCRbeta library construction was performed incorporating unique molecular identifiers. One entry per CDR3 protein results from TCRdb running MiXCR on the PCR reads. The sample yields roughly 200,000 distinct CDR3 sequences, roughly 8.1% seen once. Sequenced here: PBMCs, mostly from graft donor cells, sampled 360 days after TCRalphabeta/CD19-depleted stem cell transplant. Source of these receptors: a male patient under 10 years old who had a stem cell transplant for acute myeloid leukemia, so the T cells may come from the graft donor.

The chain joins TRBV4-3 to TRBJ2-2; D possibly corresponds to TRBD2 (6 bases). This CDR3 has 19 residues. V dropped 0 bases and J dropped 0 bases, with 17 bases sitting between them. Germline loops: CDR1 LGHNA, CDR2 YSLEER. The CDR3, as DNA: TGCGCCAGCAGCCAAGAGCGGGAAGGGGTTTCGCCGAACACCGGGGAGCTGTTTTTT. This sequence encodes CASSQEREGVSPNTGELFF.

This clonotype appeared many times. The rearrangement links TRBV10-3 to TRBJ1-2; D unclear. Germline loops: CDR1 ENHRY, CDR2 SYGVKD. CDR3 length equals 15 residues. The V end was cut by 5 bases, the J end by 8 bases, with 21 bases between. The CDR3 sequence: CAISTDHRSLKGYTF. The CDR3 DNA reads as TGTGCCATCAGTACCGACCACCGATCACTAAAGGGCTACACCTTC.

The gene calls are TRBV12-3 or TRBV12-4 and TRBJ1-2; D call uncertain. The ends were cut back, 3 bases at V and 6 bases at J, with 11 bases in the middle. The length of the CDR3 is 13 residues. The CDR3 coding sequence is TGTGCCAGCAGTTTTGGAGGGTGGGATGGCTACACCTTC. Encoded protein: CASSFGGWDGYTF.

The sample holds a few counts of this clonotype. The rearrangement links TRBV12-3 or TRBV12-4 to TRBJ1-2; D is perhaps TRBD1 (6 bases). V lost 1 base and J lost 4, with 7 bases in between. This CDR3 has 13 amino acids. The CDR3 DNA follows: TGTGCCAGCAGTTTAGTAGGGGGCTATGGCTACACCTTC. Amino acid sequence: CASSLVGGYGYTF.

The rearrangement links TRBV12-3 or TRBV12-4 to TRBJ2-5; D unclear. The CDR3 is 14 residues long. The ends were cut back, 7 bases at V and 2 bases at J, with 14 bases in the middle. The CDR3 spells CASNPTGQQETQYF. The CDR3 DNA is TGTGCCAGCAACCCCACCGGGCAGCAAGAGACCCAGTACTTC.

The V gene is TRBV20-1, the J gene TRBJ1-5; D is perhaps TRBD1 (6 bases). This CDR3 spans 13 amino acids. With 6 bases removed from V and 6 bases from J, the gap between germline ends came to 15 bases. Germline loops: CDR1 DFQATT, CDR2 SNEGSKA (reference sequence). The CDR3 DNA reads as TGCAGTGCCGCGGACCCCAGGGGTCAGCCCCAGCATTTT. Translation gives CSAADPRGQPQHF.

This clonotype came up many times. The conserved closing phenylalanine or tryptophan is absent in this CDR3, likely reflecting a read error. Because the CDR3's place on the DNA is in doubt, the DNA is left out and the CDR3 is given as listed by TCRdb. The genes are TRBV4-2 and TRBJ2-1; the table names TRBD2, a call not compared with the DNA. CDR1 and CDR2 from the germline V gene are LGHNA and YNFKEQ. The CDR3 is 13 amino acids in total, end residues counted. The CDR3 loop reads CASSQDSRLAGGL.

This clonotype was observed a few times. The gene calls are TRBV29-1 and TRBJ1-6; TRBD1 might be the D (6 bases). Germline V gene sequence: CDR1 SQVTM, CDR2 ANQGSEA. This CDR3 has 14 residues. V was clipped by 5 bases and J by 7 bases, with 15 bases between them. CDR3 DNA sequence: TGCAGCGTTAGGGGCGGACAGCTAAATTCACCCCTCCACTTT. Translating gives CSVRGGQLNSPLHF.

This clonotype occurred a few times. V is TRBV20-1 and J is TRBJ2-3; possibly TRBD1 for D (6 bases). The V gene's germline CDR1 is DFQATT and CDR2 SNEGSKA (reference sequence). Trimming took 3 bases from V and 4 from J, leaving 11 bases between them. The CDR3 runs to 13 residues. The CDR3 spells CSARFGQPDTQYF. CDR3 nucleotide sequence: TGCAGTGCTAGGTTTGGACAGCCAGATACGCAGTATTTT.

There are many counts of this clonotype. V gene TRBV11-2 combines with J gene TRBJ1-1, with a possible D match to TRBD1 (5 bases). Germline CDR1 is SGHAT and CDR2 is FQNNGV. Trimming took 7 bases from V and 11 from J, leaving 20 bases between them. The CDR3 length is 13 residues. CDR3 in amino acids: CASITDSTGAAFF. The CDR3 nucleotides read TGTGCCAGCATCACCGACTCGACTGGGGCTGCTTTCTTT.

This clonotype was counted many times. V is TRBV25-1 and J is TRBJ1-1; 7 nucleotides agree with TRBD1. The CDR3 is made up of 14 amino acids. Trimming took 5 bases from V and 12 from J; bases not matched to a gene: 15. The germline V gene has CDR1 MGHDK and CDR2 SYGVNS. CDR3 sequence (DNA): TGTGCCAGCAGTTCAAACGATGACAGGGTGATTTCTTTCTTT. This codes for CASSSNDDRVISFF.

This clonotype occurred a few times. This rearrangement joins TRBV6-5 to TRBJ2-1; D unresolved. The V end lost 4 bases, the J end lost 0 bases, and 16 bases lay between the germline ends. Germline CDR1 reads MNHEY; CDR2 reads SVGAGI. This CDR3 has 17 amino acids. Here the CDR3 DNA reads TGTGCCAGCAGTTTCAGACTGGTTCTTAGCTCCTACAATGAGCAGTTCTTC. Translating gives CASSFRLVLSSYNEQFF.

This clonotype was picked up a small number of times. This sequence joins TRBV4-1 and TRBJ1-5; no clear D gene. Germline V gene lookup returns CDR1 MGHRA and CDR2 YSYEKL. V lost 4 bases and J 1 base, leaving 14 bases between the germline ends. There are 16 residues in the CDR3. CDR3 amino acids: CASSPFHTESNQPQHF. CDR3 in DNA: TGCGCCAGCAGCCCATTTCACACAGAAAGCAATCAGCCCCAGCATTTT.

The table lists this clonotype with many counts. J is TRBJ2-3 and V is TRBV20-1; a possible D gene is TRBD1 (5 bases). The CDR3 has 14 amino acids. V was shortened by 5 bases and J by 2 bases, with 14 bases between the two germline ends. Germline loops: CDR1 DFQATT, CDR2 SNEGSKA (reference sequence). The CDR3: CSASGSLYTDTQYF. The DNA of the CDR3 is TGCAGTGCTTCAGGGTCACTTTACACAGATACGCAGTATTTT.

The chain employs TRBV11-2 and TRBJ2-3; D is unclear. Germline CDR1 and CDR2: SGHAT and FQNNGV. The V end was cut by 4 bases, the J end by 6 bases, with 8 bases between. This CDR3 is 12 amino acids long. The CDR3 sequence is CASSSPLDTQYF. For the CDR3, the DNA is TGTGCCAGCAGCTCGCCCCTCGATACGCAGTATTTT.

This clonotype was recorded many times. The chain is built from TRBV20-1 and TRBJ2-1, with 7 bases matching TRBD2. This CDR3 has 14 residues. Per the germline V gene, CDR1 is DFQATT and CDR2 is SNEGSKA (reference sequence). After removal of 3 bases from V and 6 bases from J, the junction contained 8 bases not matched to a gene. CDR3 amino acids: CSARGGLRGNEQFF. The CDR3 DNA reads as TGCAGTGCTAGGGGGGGACTACGTGGCAATGAGCAGTTCTTC.

This clonotype was counted at least ten times. This chain uses TRBV5-1 with TRBJ2-2; no reliable D call. V lost 4 bases, J lost 4 bases, and 5 bases lay in between. Germline CDR1 SGHRS, CDR2 YFSETQ. The CDR3 spans 12 residues. The CDR3 DNA follows: TGCGCCAGCAGCCACCCCACCGGGGAGCTGTTTTTT. Encoded protein: CASSHPTGELFF.

The chain carries TRBV5-1 and TRBJ2-5; TRBD2 might be the D (6 bases). The CDR3 sequence is 14 residues long. CDR1 is SGHRS and CDR2 is YFSETQ in the germline V gene. The V end was cut by 2 bases, the J end by 1 base, with 9 bases between. The CDR3 DNA reads TGCGCCAGCAGCTTCGCGGGGTTCCAAGAGACCCAGTACTTC. Protein product: CASSFAGFQETQYF.

This clonotype occurred a few times. The chain employs TRBV12-3 or TRBV12-4 and TRBJ1-4, with TRBD1 as a possible D gene (6 bases). CDR3 length: 19 residues. The V and J ends lost 2 bases and 7 bases respectively, with 26 bases between them. The CDR3 spells CASSLSRGLQGRLGEKLFF. The DNA for the CDR3 is TGTGCCAGCAGTTTATCCCGGGGGCTTCAGGGGCGACTCGGTGAAAAACTGTTTTTT.

The V and J genes are TRBV5-8 and TRBJ2-7, with D possibly called TRBD1 or TRBD2 (7 bases each). The V gene's germline CDR1 is SGHTS and CDR2 YDEGEE. V dropped 2 bases and J dropped 4 bases, with 10 bases sitting between them. This CDR3 spans 13 amino acids. The DNA for the CDR3 is TGTGCCAGCAGCTTCAGGGGGGGATACGAGCAGTACGTC. It translates to CASSFRGGYEQYV.

This clonotype appeared a few times. The chain uses TRBV12-3 or TRBV12-4 and TRBJ1-5; D gene uncertain. This CDR3 has 14 amino acids. Trimming shortened V by 3 bases and J by 5 bases, and 11 bases separated the two germline ends. The CDR3 DNA reads as TGTGCCAGCAGTTTTTGGGGAGGAGATCAGCCCCAGCATTTT. This encodes CASSFWGGDQPQHF.

This chain uses TRBV18 with TRBJ2-2; D possibly corresponds to TRBD1 (6 bases). The CDR3 has 16 residues. The V gene lost 8 bases and the J gene lost 2 bases, with 18 bases spanning the gap. The germline gives CDR1 KGHSH, CDR2 LQKENI. The DNA for the CDR3 is TGTGCCAGCGCAAGGGGAGACAGGTTAAACACCGGGGAGCTGTTTTTT. This codes for CASARGDRLNTGELFF.

In this sample, this clonotype turned up a few times. The chain couples TRBV20-1 to TRBJ2-3; maybe TRBD2 (5 bases). V was clipped by 6 bases and J by 6 bases, with 19 bases between them. Germline V gives CDR1 DFQATT, CDR2 SNEGSKA (reference sequence). CDR3 length equals 14 residues. The CDR3 protein is CSAQSRTPRDTQYF. The DNA for the CDR3 is TGCAGTGCCCAGAGTCGGACTCCACGGGATACGCAGTATTTT.

This clonotype was counted ten times or more. The chain has TRBV11-3 and TRBJ2-3, with TRBD2 identical over 8 bases. The germline gives CDR1 SGHNT, CDR2 YENEEA. The junction had 2 bases not matched to a gene; V was cut back by 2 bases and J by 4 bases. This CDR3 has 14 amino acids. For the CDR3, the DNA is TGTGCCAGCAGCTTAAACGGGGGGGCAGATACGCAGTATTTT. This translates into CASSLNGGADTQYF.

This clonotype showed up many times. This chain joins TRBV10-3 and TRBJ2-5, with D hard to call. The germline gives CDR1 ENHRY, CDR2 SYGVKD. Trimming cost V 10 bases and J 2 bases, with 11 bases left between them. This CDR3 has 12 amino acids. The CDR3 region is CATHSDQETQYF. The CDR3 DNA reads as TGTGCCACGCACTCGGATCAAGAGACCCAGTACTTC.

The chain joins TRBV12-3 or TRBV12-4 to TRBJ2-2, with TRBD1 identical over 12 bases. This CDR3 contains 16 residues. With 8 bases clipped from V and 3 bases from J, the junction kept 7 bases outside the gene matches. This chain's CDR3 is CASLMGTGGYTGELFF. The DNA of the CDR3 is TGTGCCAGCCTAATGGGGACAGGGGGCTACACCGGGGAGCTGTTTTTT.

Many counts were recorded for this clonotype. The chain links TRBV5-1 to TRBJ1-2; D possibly corresponds to TRBD1 (5 bases). Trimming pared 0 bases from V and 4 bases from J, leaving 13 bases between. The CDR3 has 15 residues. Germline V gene lookup returns CDR1 SGHRS and CDR2 YFSETQ. The CDR3 coding sequence is TGCGCCAGCAGCTTGGGGTCTCAGGGATCCTATGGCTACACCTTC. This translates into CASSLGSQGSYGYTF.

This chain links TRBV27 with TRBJ2-5, with 10 nucleotides matching TRBD2. V dropped 4 bases and J dropped 9; count of bases not matched to a gene: 8. The length of the CDR3 is 14 residues. Germline assignment: CDR1 MNHEY and CDR2 SMNVEV (reference sequence). As DNA, the CDR3 is TGTGCCAGCAGTTCTTCTAGCGGGGGAAATTCCCAGTACTTC. Its protein product is CASSSSSGGNSQYF.